The 24 T cell receptor beta chains below all came from one sample that was sequenced in a study of naive and memory T cell subsets. Two oligonucleotides, mixed equimolar, formed the beta constant-region primer covering TRBC1 and TRBC2. TCRdb reprocessed the UMI-ligation and nested PCR reads via MiXCR and lists one record per CDR3 protein. The repertoire holds 70,000 to 95,000 distinct CDR3 sequences, 6% to 7.5% seen once, with around 1.7% in the top ten. Sequencing was performed on central memory CD4+ T cells from blood. All receptors come from a human donor in good health.

The J gene is TRBJ2-1, the V gene TRBV5-1; D is perhaps TRBD2 (5 bases). The germline V gene encodes CDR1 SGHRS and CDR2 YFSETQ. The length of the CDR3 is 16 residues. The ends were cut back, 0 bases at V and 8 bases at J, with 18 bases in the middle. The CDR3 loop reads CASSLGGRWSIDEQFF. Written as DNA, the CDR3 is TGCGCCAGCAGCTTGGGCGGGCGGTGGAGTATAGATGAGCAGTTCTTC. Supplemented by reference TRBV5-1 and TRBJ2-1, the full variable domain reads KAGVTQTPRYLIKTRGQQVTLSCSPISGHRSVSWYQQTPGQGLQFLFEYFSETQRNKGNFPGRFSGRQFSNSRSEMNVSTLELGDSALYLCASSLGGRWSIDEQFFGPGTRLTVL.

This clonotype was detected many times. Germline and junction disagree at one end, which may indicate a read error. The genes are TRBV14 and TRBJ1-2; 7 bases match TRBD1. The CDR3 spans 18 residues. Germline values: CDR1 SGHDN, CDR2 FVKESK. The CDR3: CASTQGRGSFKWYYGYTF. As DNA, the CDR3 is TGTGCCAGCACCCAAGGCAGGGGGAGTTTTAAGTGGTACTATGGCTACACCTTC.

V and J are TRBV19 and TRBJ2-1; D is perhaps TRBD2 (6 bases). V shed 7 bases and J shed 10 bases, with 23 bases lying between them. The CDR3 has 15 residues. CDR1 LNHDA and CDR2 SQIVND come from the germline V gene (reference sequence). CDR3 DNA: TGTGCCAGTACGAGGGTAGCGGAGACGAAATGGGAGCAGTTCTTC. Amino acid sequence: CASTRVAETKWEQFF.

This clonotype appeared many times. The V and J genes are TRBV5-1 and TRBJ2-7, with D unclear. Germline V gene sequence: CDR1 SGHRS, CDR2 YFSETQ. The germline V and J ends were trimmed by 8 bases and 6 bases, with 21 bases remaining between them. This CDR3 is 14 amino acids long. CDR3 sequence reads: CASGRHPPLTEQYF. As DNA, the CDR3 is TGCGCCAGTGGACGACACCCCCCTTTGACCGAGCAGTACTTC. Drawing the rest from reference TRBV5-1 and TRBJ2-7, the complete variable domain is KAGVTQTPRYLIKTRGQQVTLSCSPISGHRSVSWYQQTPGQGLQFLFEYFSETQRNKGNFPGRFSGRQFSNSRSEMNVSTLELGDSALYLCASGRHPPLTEQYFGPGTRLTVT.

The J gene is TRBJ1-2, the V gene TRBV7-9, with D unclear. The CDR3 is 14 amino acids. Trimming cost V 2 bases and J 8 bases, with 15 bases left between them. The germline CDR1 and CDR2 sequences are SEHNR and FQNEAQ (reference sequence). The CDR3 DNA sequence: TGTGCCAGCAGCTTACCTGGGTCCTTCTGGGGCTACACCTTC. Translation: CASSLPGSFWGYTF.

In this sample, this clonotype turned up many times. The V gene is TRBV25-1, the J gene TRBJ1-2, with a tentative D call TRBD1 (5 bases). The V gene lost 3 bases and the J gene lost 8 bases, with 13 bases spanning the gap. CDR1 and CDR2 from the germline V gene are MGHDK and SYGVNS. This CDR3 contains 13 residues. For the CDR3, the DNA is TGTGCCAGCAGTGATCCTACCAGGGACGGCTACACCTTC. Residues: CASSDPTRDGYTF.

This clonotype was recorded a few times. The chain is built from TRBV20-1 and TRBJ1-2; D unclear. The V end lost 2 bases, the J end lost 2 bases, and 12 bases lay between the germline ends. Germline V gene lookup returns CDR1 DFQATT and CDR2 SNEGSKA (reference sequence). This CDR3 has 14 residues. The DNA for the CDR3 is TGCAGTGCTAGACGAGACTGGGGAAACTATGGCTACACCTTC. Residues: CSARRDWGNYGYTF.

This clonotype was counted many times. This chain joins TRBV20-1 and TRBJ2-2; 9 bases map to TRBD1. V gave up 7 bases and J gave up 5 bases; unmatched junction bases: 5. This CDR3 contains 13 residues. CDR1 is DFQATT, CDR2 SNEGSKA, per germline (reference sequence). The CDR3 loop is CSVHRGRTGELFF. As DNA, the CDR3 is TGCAGTGTCCACAGGGGGCGAACCGGGGAGCTGTTTTTT.

The rearrangement joins TRBV7-2 to TRBJ1-6; TRBD1 is a possible D gene (5 bases). There are 13 residues in the CDR3. CDR1 is SGHTA, CDR2 FQGNSA, per germline. V lost 6 bases and J lost 9, with 12 bases in between. DNA for the CDR3: TGTGCCAGCAGGCAGGGCCGTAGTTCACCCCTCCACTTT. This gives the protein CASRQGRSSPLHF.

The chain recombines TRBV29-1 with TRBJ2-7; 8 bases match TRBD1. The CDR3 runs 14 residues. CDR1 and CDR2 (germline): SQVTM, ANQGSEA. The ends lost 7 bases at V and 5 bases at J; junction bases unmatched: 13. This chain's CDR3 is CSAKGQAKGDEQYF. The CDR3, as DNA: TGCAGCGCCAAGGGACAGGCGAAAGGGGACGAGCAGTACTTC.

This clonotype came up many times. The genes are TRBV28 and TRBJ2-1; a possible D gene is TRBD1 (5 bases). This CDR3 contains 12 residues. Trimming stripped 3 bases from V and 10 bases from J, with 10 bases between. CDR1 and CDR2 from the germline V gene are MDHEN and SYDVKM. Here the CDR3 reads CASSLNRQEQFF. The CDR3 region has the DNA TGTGCCAGCAGTTTGAACAGGCAAGAGCAGTTCTTC.

This clonotype was seen ten or more times. This chain connects TRBV7-3 to TRBJ2-1, with no clear D. Trimming pared 5 bases from V and 5 bases from J, leaving 10 bases between. This CDR3 is built from 13 residues. Germline CDR1 and CDR2: SGHTA and FQGTGA. This CDR3 is CASSLAANNEQFF. The CDR3 DNA reads TGTGCCAGCAGCCTGGCAGCCAACAATGAGCAGTTCTTC.

This clonotype was counted at least ten times. This chain connects TRBV30 to TRBJ2-5, with TRBD2 matching 10 bases. Germline loops: CDR1 GTSNPN, CDR2 SVGIG (reference sequence). V trimming: 3 bases; J trimming: 1 base; junction bases outside the gene matches: 8. The CDR3 totals 16 residues. This CDR3 is CAWRNRLAGLQETQYF. CDR3 nucleotides: TGTGCCTGGAGGAATCGACTAGCGGGCCTCCAAGAGACCCAGTACTTC.

This clonotype has ten or more counts. The gene calls are TRBV20-1 and TRBJ2-3; no clear D gene. Germline loops: CDR1 DFQATT, CDR2 SNEGSKA (reference sequence). V lost 1 base and J 7 bases, leaving 18 bases between the germline ends. The CDR3 loop spans 15 amino acids. CDR3 nucleotides: TGCAGTGCTAGAGGTCGAGAGACGCCAAAATATACGCAGTATTTT. Protein: CSARGRETPKYTQYF.

The chain has TRBV7-2 and TRBJ2-7, with D hard to call. V gave up 5 bases and J gave up 0 bases, with 11 bases separating them. The CDR3 loop spans 14 amino acids. CDR1 and CDR2 from the germline V gene are SGHTA and FQGNSA. CDR3 sequence reads: CASSLRLLSYEQYF. As DNA, the CDR3 is TGTGCCAGCAGCCTGAGGCTCCTCTCCTACGAGCAGTACTTC. The full variable domain, rest sourced from reference TRBV7-2 and TRBJ2-7, is GAGVSQSPSNKVTEKGKDVELRCDPISGHTALYWYRQSLGQGLEFLIYFQGNSAPDKSGLPSDRFSAERTGGSVSTLTIQRTQQEDSAVYLCASSLRLLSYEQYFGPGTRLTVT.

This sequence joins TRBV2 and TRBJ2-2; D gene ambiguous. Germline V gives CDR1 SNHLY, CDR2 FYNNEI. CDR3 length: 15 amino acids. Deletions cut 4 bases from V and 2 bases from J, with 11 bases between. CDR3 nucleotide sequence: TGTGCCAGCAGTGTTCAAAGTACCAACACCGGGGAGCTGTTTTTT. As protein: CASSVQSTNTGELFF.

This clonotype showed up many times. The rearrangement joins TRBV5-6 to TRBJ1-1, with D perhaps TRBD1 (6 bases). Trimming removed 6 bases from V and 1 base from J, with 13 bases in between. The germline V gene has CDR1 SGHDT and CDR2 YYEEEE. The CDR3 totals 14 residues. CDR3 amino acids: CASITGSGNTEAFF. In nucleotides, the CDR3 is TGTGCCAGCATCACAGGGTCCGGGAACACTGAAGCTTTCTTT.

In its sample, this clonotype was seen many times. The gene calls are TRBV30 and TRBJ2-1; D perhaps matches TRBD1 (5 bases). The V and J ends lost 2 bases and 5 bases respectively, with 7 bases between them. The CDR3 sequence is 12 residues long. CDR1 is GTSNPN and CDR2 is SVGIG in the germline V gene (reference sequence). The CDR3 coding sequence is TGTGCCTGGAGTAAGGGGCACAATGAGCAGTTCTTC. It yields the protein CAWSKGHNEQFF. The full variable domain, in which reference TRBV30 and TRBJ2-1 provide the parts outside the CDR3, is SQTIHQWPATLVQPVGSPLSLECTVEGTSNPNLYWYRQAAGRGLQLLFYSVGIGQISSEVPQNLSASRPQDRQFILSSKKLLLSDSGFYLCAWSKGHNEQFFGPGTRLTVL.

This clonotype occurred many times. The chain joins TRBV18 to TRBJ1-1; D call uncertain. V lost 0 bases to trimming and J lost 2 bases, with 10 bases between them. The germline gives CDR1 KGHSH, CDR2 LQKENI. There are 15 residues in the CDR3. CDR3 DNA: TGTGCCAGCTCACCACCAGGAGACAAAAACACTGAAGCTTTCTTT. Translating gives CASSPPGDKNTEAFF.

This clonotype has more than one count but fewer than ten. The chain joins TRBV28 to TRBJ2-1; perhaps TRBD2 as D (6 bases). V gave up 6 bases and J gave up 0 bases, with 18 bases separating them. In germline, CDR1 is MDHEN, CDR2 SYDVKM. The CDR3 has 17 residues. The CDR3 reads CASRRLSSVSSYNEQFF. CDR3 DNA sequence: TGTGCCAGCAGACGTCTCTCTAGCGTGAGCTCCTACAATGAGCAGTTCTTC.

This chain connects TRBV6-5 to TRBJ2-5; D perhaps matches TRBD2 (6 bases). V was shortened by 0 bases and J by 5 bases, with 19 bases between the two germline ends. Looked up from germline, CDR1 is MNHEY and CDR2 is SVGAGI. This CDR3 has 17 residues. The CDR3 sequence: CASSYSNRASVDETQYF. The CDR3 DNA sequence: TGTGCCAGCAGTTACTCGAATCGGGCTAGCGTCGATGAGACCCAGTACTTC.

The table lists this clonotype with many counts. The gene calls are TRBV4-3 and TRBJ2-5; D remains unclear. There are 15 residues in the CDR3. V shed 1 base and J shed 2 bases, with 11 bases lying between them. Germline loops: CDR1 LGHNA, CDR2 YSLEER. CDR3 protein: CASSQATEYQETQYF. The DNA for the CDR3 is TGCGCCAGCAGCCAAGCTACGGAGTATCAAGAGACCCAGTACTTC.

This clonotype was recorded at least ten times. This chain connects TRBV20-1 to TRBJ1-1; TRBD1 is a possible D gene (5 bases). CDR3 length: 15 residues. The V end was cut by 6 bases, the J end by 1 base, with 18 bases between. Germline CDR1 is DFQATT and CDR2 is SNEGSKA (reference sequence). Written as DNA, the CDR3 is TGCAGTGCCCCCTTGGGGCCCACCCGGAACACTGAAGCTTTCTTT. This sequence encodes CSAPLGPTRNTEAFF.

J is TRBJ1-1 and V is TRBV5-4; D possibly corresponds to TRBD1 (6 bases). The ends were cut back, 2 bases at V and 1 base at J, with 9 bases in the middle. CDR3 length equals 14 residues. Germline V gene sequence: CDR1 SGHNT, CDR2 YYREEE (reference sequence). Written as DNA, the CDR3 is TGTGCCAGCAGCTTACAGGGTGGGAACACTGAAGCTTTCTTT. It is translated as CASSLQGGNTEAFF.